Shown below are 7 T cell receptor beta chains from a single sample sequenced in a study of shared clonotypes between healthy human individuals (dated by TCRdb to 2020 to 2022). Library generation was performed with the immunoSEQ multiplex PCR assay. The clones in this table, taken by TCRdb from immuneACCESS, are in-frame only. Not every clone is retained; where verified, under half of the shortfall comes from an unresolved V gene, and the cause of the rest is unknown. Here the sample has roughly 2.2 million clones; roughly 93% occur a single time. The ten top clones hold approximately 0.4% of the sample. The sample comprised naive CD4+ T cells from PBMCs. The label giving this sample's cell subset or site can be read as: CD45RA+ positively selected. These receptors were taken from a young man in good health. Some clones in this sample may be carry-over from other donors' samples.

The rearrangement links TRBV18 to TRBJ1-1, with D possibly TRBD1 on 6 matching bases. CDR3 length: 13 residues. Trimming took 0 bases from V and 6 from J, leaving 8 bases between them. Germline V gene sequence: CDR1 KGHSH, CDR2 LQKENI. The CDR3 is CASSPPTGPEAFF. The CDR3 nucleotides read TGTGCCAGCTCACCACCCACAGGGCCTGAAGCTTTCTTT. The entire variable domain, with the rest obtained from reference TRBV18 and TRBJ1-1, is as follows: NAGVMQNPRHLVRRRGQEARLRCSPMKGHSHVYWYRQLPEEGLKFMVYLQKENIIDESGMPKERFSAEFPKEGPSILRIQQVVRGDSAAYFCASSPPTGPEAFFGQGTRLTVV.

V and J are TRBV7-8 and TRBJ1-5; D is undetermined. Germline V gene data show CDR1 as SGHVS and CDR2 as FQNEAQ. The CDR3 contains 14 residues. Trimming pared 5 bases from V and 1 base from J, leaving 9 bases between. The CDR3 reads CASSRSASNQPQHF. Here the CDR3 DNA reads TGTGCCAGCAGCCGTTCGGCAAGCAATCAGCCCCAGCATTTT.

CDR3 sequence: CASSNQGLQEETQYF. For the CDR3, the DNA is TGTGCCAGCAGCAACCAAGGACTGCAAGAAGAGACCCAGTACTTC. The chain combines TRBV9 with TRBJ2-5, with D perhaps matching TRBD2 (5 bases). The germline V gene encodes CDR1 SGDLS and CDR2 YYNGEE. The germline V and J ends were trimmed by 4 bases and 3 bases, with 16 bases remaining between them. CDR3 length: 15 amino acids.

The chain employs TRBV9 and TRBJ1-1; D gene unclear. Germline lookup yields CDR1 SGDLS and CDR2 YYNGEE. The V gene lost 0 bases and the J gene lost 4 bases, with 7 bases spanning the gap. The CDR3 covers 13 residues. The CDR3, as DNA: TGTGCCAGCAGCGTAGGTATCCTCACTGAAGCTTTCTTT. As protein: CASSVGILTEAFF.

The chain uses TRBV19 and TRBJ1-5; no reliable D call. CDR3 length: 14 residues. V lost 1 base and J 4 bases, leaving 8 bases between the germline ends. Germline V gene lookup returns CDR1 LNHDA and CDR2 SQIVND (reference sequence). The CDR3 nucleotides read TGTGCCAGTAGTATAGCGTCGAAGAATCAGCCCCAGCATTTT. Amino acid sequence: CASSIASKNQPQHF.

V and J are TRBV28 and TRBJ1-1; 8 bases are shared with TRBD1. J gave up 4 bases and V 2 bases, and 0 bases lay outside the gene matches. The CDR3 loop spans 13 amino acids. Per germline, CDR1 MDHEN and CDR2 SYDVKM. CDR3 amino acids: CASSLGQGTEAFF. CDR3 nucleotides: TGTGCCAGCAGTTTAGGACAGGGCACTGAAGCTTTCTTT. Combining the CDR3 with reference TRBV28 and TRBJ1-1 gives the whole variable domain DVKVTQSSRYLVKRTGEKVFLECVQDMDHENMFWYRQDPGLGLRLIYFSYDVKMKEKGDIPEGYSVSREKKERFSLILESASTNQTSMYLCASSLGQGTEAFFGQGTRLTVV.

The V gene is TRBV5-1, the J gene TRBJ1-1, with TRBD1 identical over 7 bases. Germline assignment: CDR1 SGHRS and CDR2 YFSETQ. Trimming at V came to 0 bases and at J to 6 bases, leaving 5 bases not matched to a gene. This CDR3 is 14 amino acids long. The CDR3 nucleotides read TGCGCCAGCAGCTTGGAGGGGGCGCGGGCTGAAGCTTTCTTT. It translates to CASSLEGARAEAFF.